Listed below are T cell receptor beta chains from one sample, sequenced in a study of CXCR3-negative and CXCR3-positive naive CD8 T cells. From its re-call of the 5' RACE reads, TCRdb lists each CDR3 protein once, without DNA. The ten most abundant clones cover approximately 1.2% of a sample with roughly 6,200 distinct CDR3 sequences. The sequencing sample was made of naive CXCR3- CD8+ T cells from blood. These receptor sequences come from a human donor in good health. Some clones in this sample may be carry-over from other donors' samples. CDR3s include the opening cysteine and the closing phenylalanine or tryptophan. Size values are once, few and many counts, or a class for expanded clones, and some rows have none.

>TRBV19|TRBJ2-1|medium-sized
CASSILPTSGINNEQFF
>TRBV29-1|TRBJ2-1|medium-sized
CSVEGGTGSSYNEQFF
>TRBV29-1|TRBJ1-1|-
CSAAGGGLNTEAFF
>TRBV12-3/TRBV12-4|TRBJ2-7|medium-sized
CASSPGPKGEQYF
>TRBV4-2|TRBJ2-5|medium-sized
CASSLGTGEETQYF
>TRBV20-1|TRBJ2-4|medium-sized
CSATTGNIQYF
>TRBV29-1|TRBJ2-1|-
CSVEVLAVSSYNEQFF
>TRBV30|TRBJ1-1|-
CAWSGPGGAFF
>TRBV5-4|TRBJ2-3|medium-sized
CASSLPGLAVGGTQYF
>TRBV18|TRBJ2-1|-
CASSPSSLYEQFF
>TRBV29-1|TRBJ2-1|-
CSVCGEMDQYEQFF
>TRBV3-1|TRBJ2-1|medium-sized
CASSPGAGGTYNEQFF
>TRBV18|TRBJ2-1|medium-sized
CASEEGLAVISYNEQFF
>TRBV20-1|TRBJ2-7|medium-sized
CSARPVGHPYEQYF
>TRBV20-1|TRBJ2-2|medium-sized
CSVPTHNYPNTGELFF
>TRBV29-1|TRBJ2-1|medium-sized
CSVKREAFNEQFF
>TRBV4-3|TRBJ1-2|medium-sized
CASSPWGGQGGDYTF
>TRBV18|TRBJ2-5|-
CASSSVVTGRETQYF
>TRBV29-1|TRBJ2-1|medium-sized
CSVEDSGDGPHEQFF
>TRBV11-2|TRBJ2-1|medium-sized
CASSPHPRADEQFF
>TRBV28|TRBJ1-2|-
CASSLTGGYYGYTF
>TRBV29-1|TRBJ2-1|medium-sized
CSVEDPLVAGGWGEQFF
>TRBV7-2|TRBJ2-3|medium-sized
CASSHRLAVAGALDTQYF
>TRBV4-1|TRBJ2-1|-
CASSQAPGGLDNEQFF
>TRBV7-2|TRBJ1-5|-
CASSSPPNQPQHF
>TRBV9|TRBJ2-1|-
CASSTQAGGLYEQFF
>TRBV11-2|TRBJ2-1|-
CASSLSGSHEQFF
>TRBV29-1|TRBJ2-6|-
CSVPQPQEPGGANVLTF
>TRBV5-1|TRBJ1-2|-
CASSKTGGDGYTF
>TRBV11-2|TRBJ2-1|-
CASSLGGLDSDEQFF
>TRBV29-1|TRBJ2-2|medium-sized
CSVVDSGELFF
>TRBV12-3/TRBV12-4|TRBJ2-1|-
CASSLLDEQFF
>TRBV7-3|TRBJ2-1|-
CASSFGQGAYDEQFF
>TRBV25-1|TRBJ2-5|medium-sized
CASVTGGSQETQYF
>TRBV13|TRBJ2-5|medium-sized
CASSFDQETQYF
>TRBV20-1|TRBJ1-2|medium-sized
CSAAVLPGQLGGTYGYTF
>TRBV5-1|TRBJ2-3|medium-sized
CASSLEQGETDTQYF
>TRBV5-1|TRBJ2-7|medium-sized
CASSLAGGPPEQYF
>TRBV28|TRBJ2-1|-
CASSLRTSGREQFF
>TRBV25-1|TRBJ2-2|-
CASSETVPANTGELFF
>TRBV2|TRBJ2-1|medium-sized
CASSERSWLSYNEQFF
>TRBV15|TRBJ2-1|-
CATRSLRTGGLNEQFF
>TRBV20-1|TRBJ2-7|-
CSANVRSLVPYEQYF
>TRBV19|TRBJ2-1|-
CASSPRARDEQFF
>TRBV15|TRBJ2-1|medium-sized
CATSARQPRGLAGIYNEQFF
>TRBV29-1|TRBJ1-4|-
CSVEDLNEKLFF
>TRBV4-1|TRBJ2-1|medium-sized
CASSPSGGAYNEQFF
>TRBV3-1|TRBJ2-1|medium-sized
CASSQDASSGRGALSNEQFF
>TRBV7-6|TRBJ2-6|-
CASSLAPGLPSGANVLTF
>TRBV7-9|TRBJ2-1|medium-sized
CASSFYAAVGNEQFF
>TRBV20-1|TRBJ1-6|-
CSAINPGGQGGRSPLHF
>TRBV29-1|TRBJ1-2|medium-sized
CSVEGGLTELNYGYTF
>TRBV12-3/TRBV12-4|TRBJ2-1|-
CASSFSSLVSNNEQFF